This entry lists 2 T cell receptor beta chains sequenced from one sample in a study of CD8 T cells in Susac syndrome. Random hexamers were used to reverse transcribe an amount of about 0.45 to 1 ug RNA. TCRdb used MiXCR to reprocess the immunoSEQ multiplex PCR reads, holding one entry per CDR3 protein. There are about 64,000 distinct CDR3 sequences in the sample; 94% occur only once, and 0.55% to 0.7% lies in the top ten. Sequenced sample: CD8+ T cells from PBMCs. The receptors derive from a human donor with multiple sclerosis.

The chain couples TRBV6-2 or TRBV6-3 to TRBJ2-1; no clear D gene. Trimming took 5 bases from V and 10 from J, leaving 18 bases between them. The CDR3 is 14 residues long. Germline CDR1 MNHEY, CDR2 SVGEGT. The CDR3 bases are TGTGCCAGCAGTCCACTGGGCCCATACTCGGAGCAGTTCTTC. Translating it yields CASSPLGPYSEQFF.

V usage is TRBV6-6 and J usage is TRBJ1-3; D uncertain. This CDR3 comprises 11 residues. From germline, CDR1 is MNHNY and CDR2 SVGAGI (reference sequence). Deletions cut 2 bases from V and 8 bases from J, with 4 bases between. In nucleotides, the CDR3 is TGTGCCAGCAGTTACGTGGACACCATATATTTT. This translates into CASSYVDTIYF.